This T cell receptor (beta chain) was sequenced in a study of cytomegalovirus exposure and HLA in healthy donors. Overall study results and limits: Later genetic work tied a missense DCLRE1C variant to beta-chain V and J trimming. What TCR beta sequences reportedly achieved was accurate prediction of HLA-A and HLA-B alleles in most subjects. The productive fraction for most TCR beta V segments was about 90% or about 30% in an earlier analysis.

The V and J ends lost 5 bases and 6 bases, in that order; junction bases with no gene match: 6. The CDR3 contains 14 residues. The V gene's germline CDR1 is MNHEY and CDR2 SMNVEV (reference sequence). Details on this clone: The antigen remains unidentified.

Primers: 60 Vbeta forward and 13 Jbeta reverse. Clones were sequenced by immunoSEQ multiplex PCR, and TCRdb holds only the in-frame ones, with some missing. In the table there are 150,000 to 200,000 clones, 80% to 90% of which are singletons. The sequence was obtained from a woman aged 18-30 years in good health and CMV-seronegative. The V and J genes are TRBV27 and TRBJ2-1, with 8 bases fitting TRBD1. Source material: PBMCs. The CDR3 protein is CASSGRQGTNEQFF. In DNA, the CDR3 is TGTGCCAGCAGTGGCCGACAGGGGACCAATGAGCAGTTCTTC.